Below, one TCR beta chain is given with its context. V was clipped by 3 bases and J by 3 bases, with 14 bases between them. This CDR3 region has 15 residues. Germline V gives CDR1 LGHDT, CDR2 YNNKEL (reference sequence). This sample is drawn from a study of blood T cell repertoires in COVID-19. About the study: Material from acute and convalescent COVID-19 was sourced from the United States, Italy and Spain. From T cells, B-cell-depleted T cells, or PBMCs came the material, which was cDNA or gDNA.

Authors' data handling: Nucleated cell number was recorded as an estimate derived from reference gene primer amplification. Generated by immunoSEQ multiplex PCR, the TCRdb table keeps only in-frame clones and is missing some. V and J calls and clone size are as listed in that table; D and trimming were resolved from the DNA. This sample has approximately 150,000 clones, with around 90% found just once. The chain recombines TRBV3-1 (or the pseudogene TRBV3-2) with TRBJ1-1, with D tentatively TRBD1 (5 bases). The receptor's source is a woman aged 55-75 years with active or convalescent COVID-19. Sequenced material: peripheral blood. The CDR3 DNA follows: TGTGCCAGCAGCCATATCCGGGGGGGTTACACTGAAGCTTTCTTT. The encoded protein is CASSHIRGGYTEAFF.